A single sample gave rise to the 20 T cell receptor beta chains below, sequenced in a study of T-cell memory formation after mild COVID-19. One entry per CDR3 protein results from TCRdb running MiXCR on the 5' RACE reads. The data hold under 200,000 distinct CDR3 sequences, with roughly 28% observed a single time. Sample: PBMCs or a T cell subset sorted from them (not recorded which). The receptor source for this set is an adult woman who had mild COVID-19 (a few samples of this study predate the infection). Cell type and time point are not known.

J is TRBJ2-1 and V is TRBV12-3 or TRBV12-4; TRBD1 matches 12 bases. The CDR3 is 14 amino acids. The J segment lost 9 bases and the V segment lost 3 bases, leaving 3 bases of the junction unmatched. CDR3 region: CASSFGTGGSEQFF. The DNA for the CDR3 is TGTGCCAGCAGTTTCGGGACAGGGGGCAGTGAGCAGTTCTTC.

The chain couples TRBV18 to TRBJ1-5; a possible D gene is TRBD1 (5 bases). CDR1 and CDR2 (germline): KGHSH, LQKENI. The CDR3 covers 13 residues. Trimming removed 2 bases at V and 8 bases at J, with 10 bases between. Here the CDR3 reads CASSPGQGEPQHF. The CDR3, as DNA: TGTGCCAGCTCACCAGGGCAGGGCGAGCCCCAGCATTTT.

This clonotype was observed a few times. CDR3 sequence reads: CASSPRAGDPYGYTF. The CDR3 DNA reads as TGTGCCAGCTCACCACGGGCAGGGGATCCCTATGGCTACACCTTC. The chain links TRBV18 to TRBJ1-2, with D perhaps matching TRBD1 (6 bases). Trimming stripped 1 base from V and 4 bases from J, with 13 bases between. Germline V gene data show CDR1 as KGHSH and CDR2 as LQKENI. This CDR3 region has 15 residues.

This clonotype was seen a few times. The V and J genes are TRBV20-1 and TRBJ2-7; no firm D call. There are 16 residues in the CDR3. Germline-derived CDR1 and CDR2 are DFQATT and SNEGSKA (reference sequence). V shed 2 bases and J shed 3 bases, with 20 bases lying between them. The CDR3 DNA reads TGCAGTGCTAGAATATACAGCGTACCCCCGCGCTACGAGCAGTACTTC. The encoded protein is CSARIYSVPPRYEQYF.

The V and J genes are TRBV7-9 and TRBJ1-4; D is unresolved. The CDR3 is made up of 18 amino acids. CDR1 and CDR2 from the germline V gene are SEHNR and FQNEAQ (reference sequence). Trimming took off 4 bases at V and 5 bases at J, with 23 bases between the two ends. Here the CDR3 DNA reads TGTGCCAGCAGCTCCCCCCGGGTCGGGTTTGGCCCGAATGAAAAACTGTTTTTT. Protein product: CASSSPRVGFGPNEKLFF.

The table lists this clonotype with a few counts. CDR3 bases: TGTGCCAGCAGCCCTGTGGTGGCCGGGGAGCTGTTTTTT. This codes for CASSPVVAGELFF. The rearrangement links TRBV7-9 to TRBJ2-2; no clear D. The V end was cut by 5 bases, the J end by 6 bases, with 10 bases between. Germline assignment: CDR1 SEHNR and CDR2 FQNEAQ (reference sequence). This CDR3 is 13 amino acids long. The full variable domain, its missing parts supplied by reference TRBV7-9 and TRBJ2-2, is DTGVSQNPRHKITKRGQNVTFRCDPISEHNRLYWYRQTLGQGPEFLTYFQNEAQLEKSRLLSDRFSAERPKGSFSTLEIQRTEQGDSAMYLCASSPVVAGELFFGEGSRLTVL.

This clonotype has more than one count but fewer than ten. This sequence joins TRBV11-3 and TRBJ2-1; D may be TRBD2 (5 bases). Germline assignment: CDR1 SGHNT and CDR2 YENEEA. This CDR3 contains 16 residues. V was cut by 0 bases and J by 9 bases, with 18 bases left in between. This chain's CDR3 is CASSLDGKGVWIEQFF. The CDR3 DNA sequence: TGTGCCAGCAGCTTAGACGGCAAGGGAGTCTGGATTGAGCAGTTCTTC.

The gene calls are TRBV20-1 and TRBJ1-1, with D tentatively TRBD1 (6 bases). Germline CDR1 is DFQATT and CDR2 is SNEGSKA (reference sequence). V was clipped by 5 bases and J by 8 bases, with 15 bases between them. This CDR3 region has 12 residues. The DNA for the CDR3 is TGCAGTGCTGCGCCGCGGACAGAAGAAGCTTTCTTT. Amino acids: CSAAPRTEEAFF.

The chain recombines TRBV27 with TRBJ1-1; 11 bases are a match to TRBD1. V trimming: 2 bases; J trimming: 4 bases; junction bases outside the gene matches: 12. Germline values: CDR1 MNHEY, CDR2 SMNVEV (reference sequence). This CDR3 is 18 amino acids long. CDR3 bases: TGTGCCAGCAGTTTAGGGCTCGGGACAGGGGGTAGAAGCACTGAAGCTTTCTTT. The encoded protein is CASSLGLGTGGRSTEAFF.

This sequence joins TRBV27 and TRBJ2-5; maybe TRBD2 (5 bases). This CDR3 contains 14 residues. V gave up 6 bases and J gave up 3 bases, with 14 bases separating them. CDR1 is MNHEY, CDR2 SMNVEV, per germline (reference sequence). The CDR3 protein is CASSPRGSEETQYF. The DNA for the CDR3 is TGTGCCAGCAGCCCACGGGGATCGGAAGAGACCCAGTACTTC.

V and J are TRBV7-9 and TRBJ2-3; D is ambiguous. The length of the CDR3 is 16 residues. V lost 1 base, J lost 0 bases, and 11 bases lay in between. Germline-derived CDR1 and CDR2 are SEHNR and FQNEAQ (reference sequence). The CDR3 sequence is CASSLGIFGSTDTQYF. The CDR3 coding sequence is TGTGCCAGCAGCTTAGGGATATTTGGGAGCACAGATACGCAGTATTTT.

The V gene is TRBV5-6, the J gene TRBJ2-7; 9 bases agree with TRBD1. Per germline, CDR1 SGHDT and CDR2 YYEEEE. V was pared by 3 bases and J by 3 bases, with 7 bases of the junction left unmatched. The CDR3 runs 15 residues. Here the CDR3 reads CASSWGQGNGYEQYF. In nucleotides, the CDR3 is TGTGCCAGCAGCTGGGGACAGGGTAATGGCTACGAGCAGTACTTC.

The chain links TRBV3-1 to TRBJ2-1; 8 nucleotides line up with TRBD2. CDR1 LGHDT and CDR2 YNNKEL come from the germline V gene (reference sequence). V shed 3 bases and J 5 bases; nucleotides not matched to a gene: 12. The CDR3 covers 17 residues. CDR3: CASSHRTASGRHNEQFF. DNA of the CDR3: TGTGCCAGCAGCCACCGTACAGCTAGCGGGCGACACAATGAGCAGTTCTTC.

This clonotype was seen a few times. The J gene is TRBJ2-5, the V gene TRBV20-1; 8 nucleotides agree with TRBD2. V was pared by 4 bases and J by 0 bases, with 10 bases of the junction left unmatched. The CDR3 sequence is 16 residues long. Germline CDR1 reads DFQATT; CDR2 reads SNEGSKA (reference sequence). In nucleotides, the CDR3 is TGCAGTGCTATCCGGACTAGCCTCTCATACCAAGAGACCCAGTACTTC. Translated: CSAIRTSLSYQETQYF.

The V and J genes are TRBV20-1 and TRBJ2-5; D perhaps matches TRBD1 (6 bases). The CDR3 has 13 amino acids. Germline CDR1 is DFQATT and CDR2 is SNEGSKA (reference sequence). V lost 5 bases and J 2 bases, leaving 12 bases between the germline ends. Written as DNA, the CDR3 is TGCAGTGCTCATAGGACAGTTCAAGAGACCCAGTACTTC. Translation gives CSAHRTVQETQYF.

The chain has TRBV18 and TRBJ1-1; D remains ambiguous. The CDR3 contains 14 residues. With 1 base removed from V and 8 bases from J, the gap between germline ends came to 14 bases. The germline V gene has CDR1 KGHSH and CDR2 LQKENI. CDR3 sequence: CASSPQDRLVEAFF. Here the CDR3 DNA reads TGTGCCAGCTCACCACAGGACCGACTGGTAGAAGCTTTCTTT.

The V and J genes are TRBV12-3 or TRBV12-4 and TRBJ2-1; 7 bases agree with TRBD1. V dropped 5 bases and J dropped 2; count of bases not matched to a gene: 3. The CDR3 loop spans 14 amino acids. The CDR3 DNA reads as TGTGCCAGCAGTCACAGGGGAGCCTACAATGAGCAGTTCTTC. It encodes CASSHRGAYNEQFF.

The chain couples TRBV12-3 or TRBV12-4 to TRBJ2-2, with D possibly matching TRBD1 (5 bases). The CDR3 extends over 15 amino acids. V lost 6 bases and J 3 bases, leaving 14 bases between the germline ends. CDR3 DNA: TGTGCCAGCAGGGAAGGGCAGGGCTACACCGGGGAGCTGTTTTTT. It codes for CASREGQGYTGELFF.

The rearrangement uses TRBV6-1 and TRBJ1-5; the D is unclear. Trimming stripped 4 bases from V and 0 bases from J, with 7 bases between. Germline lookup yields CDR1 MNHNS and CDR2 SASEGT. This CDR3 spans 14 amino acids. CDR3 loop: CASSGSYSNQPQHF. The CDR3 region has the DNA TGTGCCAGCAGTGGGAGTTATAGCAATCAGCCCCAGCATTTT.

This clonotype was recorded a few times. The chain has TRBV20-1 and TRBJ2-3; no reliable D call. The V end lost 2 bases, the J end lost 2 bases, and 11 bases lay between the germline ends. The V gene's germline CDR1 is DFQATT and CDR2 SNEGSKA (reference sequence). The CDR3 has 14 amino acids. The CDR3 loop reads CSARKATATDTQYF. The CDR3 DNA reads TGCAGTGCTAGAAAGGCCACCGCCACAGATACGCAGTATTTT.